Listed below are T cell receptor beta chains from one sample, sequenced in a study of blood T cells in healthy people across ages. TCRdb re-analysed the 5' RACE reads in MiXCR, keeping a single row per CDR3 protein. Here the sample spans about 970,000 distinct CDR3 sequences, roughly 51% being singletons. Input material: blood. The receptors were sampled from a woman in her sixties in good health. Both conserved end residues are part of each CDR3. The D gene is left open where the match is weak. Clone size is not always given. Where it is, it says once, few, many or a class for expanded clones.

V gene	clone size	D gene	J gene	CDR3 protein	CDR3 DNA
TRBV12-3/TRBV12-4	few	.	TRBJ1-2	CASSRRTDYTF	TGTGCCAGCAGTCGCCGTACGGACTACACCTTC
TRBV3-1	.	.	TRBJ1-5	CASSAYEGQPQHF	TGTGCCAGCAGCGCCTACGAAGGGCAGCCCCAGCATTTT
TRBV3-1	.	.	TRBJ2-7	CASSQQYGGSYEQYF	TGTGCCAGCAGCCAACAGTACGGAGGCTCCTACGAGCAGTACTTC
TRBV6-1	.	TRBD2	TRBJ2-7	CASSSLAGALNEQYF	TGTGCCAGCAGCTCCCTAGCGGGAGCCCTGAATGAGCAGTACTTC
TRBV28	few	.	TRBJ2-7	CASKIGGLAYEQYF	TGTGCCAGCAAGATTGGAGGGCTCGCCTACGAGCAGTACTTC
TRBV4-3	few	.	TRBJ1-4	CASSQWQGRTNEKLFF	TGCGCCAGCAGCCAATGGCAGGGAAGGACTAATGAAAAACTGTTTTTT
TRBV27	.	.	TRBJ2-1	CASKGVSAGKEQFF	TGTGCCAGCAAAGGGGTGTCAGCCGGCAAGGAGCAGTTCTTC
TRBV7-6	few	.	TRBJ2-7	CASSRYNGNEQYF	TGTGCCAGCAGCCGTTATAACGGTAACGAGCAGTACTTC
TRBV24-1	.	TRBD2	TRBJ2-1	CATMREGPGNEQFF	TGTGCCACCATGCGGGAGGGCCCTGGAAATGAGCAGTTCTTC
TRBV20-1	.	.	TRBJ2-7	CSAKDRAHSYNEQYF	TGCAGTGCTAAAGACCGAGCGCATTCCTACAATGAGCAGTACTTC
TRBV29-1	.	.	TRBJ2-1	CSVLESSYNEQFF	TGCAGCGTCTTAGAGAGCTCCTACAATGAGCAGTTCTTC
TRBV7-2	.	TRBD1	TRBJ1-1	CASSLEGQFGTEAFF	TGTGCCAGCAGCTTAGAGGGACAGTTTGGTACTGAAGCTTTCTTT
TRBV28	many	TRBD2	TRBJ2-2	CAGRGREWPGELFF	TGTGCAGGGCGCGGGAGGGAGTGGCCCGGGGAGCTGTTTTTT
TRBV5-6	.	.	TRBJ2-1	CASSFKSYEPWGLQDEQFF	TGTGCCAGCAGCTTTAAGTCATACGAACCCTGGGGTCTGCAGGATGAGCAGTTCTTC
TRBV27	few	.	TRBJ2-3	CASSFQRSTDTQYF	TGTGCCAGCAGTTTCCAGCGGAGCACAGATACGCAGTATTTT
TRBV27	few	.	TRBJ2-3	CASRKAGTDTQYF	TGTGCCAGCAGAAAAGCGGGCACAGATACGCAGTATTTT
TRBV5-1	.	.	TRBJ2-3	CASSLRGALSAVSTDTQYF	TGCGCCAGCAGCTTGAGGGGGGCCCTCTCTGCGGTGAGCACAGATACGCAGTATTTT
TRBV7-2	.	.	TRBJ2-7	CASTLGGVGGPSYNEQYF	TGTGCCAGCACCCTAGGGGGGGTCGGCGGCCCCTCCTACAATGAGCAGTACTTC
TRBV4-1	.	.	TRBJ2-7	CASSQARRPYEQYF	TGCGCCAGCAGCCAAGCGCGACGGCCCTACGAGCAGTACTTC
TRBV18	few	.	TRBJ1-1	CASSQGGENTEAFF	TGTGCCAGCTCACAGGGGGGGGAAAACACTGAAGCTTTCTTT
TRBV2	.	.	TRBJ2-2	CASREQANTGELFF	TGTGCCAGCAGAGAACAGGCGAACACCGGGGAGCTGTTTTTT
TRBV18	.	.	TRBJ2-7	CASSPPNSGSYEQYF	TGTGCCAGCTCACCACCGAATAGTGGCTCCTACGAGCAGTACTTC
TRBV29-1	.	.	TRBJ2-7	CGVSTGNYEQYF	TGCGGCGTTTCGACAGGAAACTACGAGCAGTACTTC
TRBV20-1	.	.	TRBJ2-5	CSVDGPEETQYF	TGCAGTGTGGACGGCCCAGAAGAGACCCAGTACTTC
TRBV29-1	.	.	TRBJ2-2	CSVVPLGTGELFF	TGCAGCGTTGTCCCTCTAGGGACCGGGGAGCTGTTTTTT
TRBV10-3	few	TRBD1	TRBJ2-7	CAIGTGASYEQYF	TGTGCCATCGGGACAGGGGCTTCCTACGAGCAGTACTTC
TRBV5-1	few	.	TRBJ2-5	CASSLAMVKGETQYF	TGCGCCAGCAGCTTGGCTATGGTAAAAGGGGAGACCCAGTACTTC
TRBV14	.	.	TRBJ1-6	CASSQLTRGDSPLHF	TGTGCCAGCAGCCAACTGACCCGGGGAGATTCACCCCTCCACTTT
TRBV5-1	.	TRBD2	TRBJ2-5	CASSRTSGGPETQYF	TGCGCCAGCAGCCGAACAAGCGGGGGACCAGAGACCCAGTACTTC
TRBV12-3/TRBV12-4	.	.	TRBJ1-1	CASSLEGGYTEAFF	TGTGCCAGCAGTTTAGAGGGCGGATACACTGAAGCTTTCTTT
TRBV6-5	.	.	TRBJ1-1	CASSPRVRNTEAFF	TGTGCCAGCAGTCCCCGGGTGAGGAACACTGAAGCTTTCTTT
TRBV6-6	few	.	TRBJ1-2	CASSYVYGYTF	TGTGCCAGCAGTTACGTCTATGGCTACACCTTC
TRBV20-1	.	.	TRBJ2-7	CSAAFGPTSYEQYF	TGCAGTGCTGCTTTCGGGCCCACCTCCTACGAGCAGTACTTC
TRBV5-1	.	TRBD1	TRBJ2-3	CASSLVTGRRTDTQYF	TGCGCCAGCAGCTTGGTGACAGGGAGAAGGACAGATACGCAGTATTTT
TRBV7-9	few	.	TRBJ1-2	CASSLSLQGYGYTF	TGTGCCAGCAGCTTAAGCCTTCAGGGCTATGGCTACACCTTC
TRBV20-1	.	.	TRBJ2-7	CSASTGTVSYEQYF	TGCAGTGCTTCCACCGGGACGGTCTCCTACGAGCAGTACTTC
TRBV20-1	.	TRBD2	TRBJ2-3	CSAREETSGPFTDTQYF	TGCAGTGCTAGAGAGGAGACTAGCGGGCCCTTCACAGATACGCAGTATTTT
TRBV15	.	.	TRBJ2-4	CATSRDVAGGNIQYF	TGTGCCACCAGCAGAGATGTAGCAGGTGGGAACATTCAGTACTTC
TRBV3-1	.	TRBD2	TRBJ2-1	CASSQDPGLYNEQFF	TGTGCCAGCAGCCAAGATCCGGGACTATACAATGAGCAGTTCTTC
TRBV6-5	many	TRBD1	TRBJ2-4	CASSYRMTGGRKAKNIQYF	TGTGCCAGCAGTTACCGTATGACAGGGGGTAGGAAAGCCAAAAACATTCAGTACTTC
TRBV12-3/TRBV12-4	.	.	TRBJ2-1	CASSLGVSHNEQFF	TGTGCCAGCAGTTTGGGTGTTAGCCACAATGAGCAGTTCTTC
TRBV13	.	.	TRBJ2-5	CASSNGTPGSETQYF	TGTGCCAGCAGCAACGGGACTCCCGGGTCCGAGACCCAGTACTTC
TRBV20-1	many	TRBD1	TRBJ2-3	CSAYDRVGTDTQYF	TGCAGTGCTTATGACAGGGTGGGTACAGATACGCAGTATTTT
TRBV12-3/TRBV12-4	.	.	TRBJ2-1	CASSFSGKGDEQFF	TGTGCCAGCAGTTTTTCCGGGAAGGGGGATGAGCAGTTCTTC
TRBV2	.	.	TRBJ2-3	CASSEQGQVTDTQYF	TGTGCCAGCAGTGAACAGGGACAAGTCACAGATACGCAGTATTTT
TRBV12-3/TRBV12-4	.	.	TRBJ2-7	CASSFSSTRGRSYEQYF	TGTGCCAGCAGTTTTTCCAGCACCAGGGGACGGTCCTACGAGCAGTACTTC
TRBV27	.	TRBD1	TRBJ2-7	CASSRVQGANYEQYF	TGTGCCAGCAGTCGAGTTCAGGGGGCCAACTACGAGCAGTACTTC
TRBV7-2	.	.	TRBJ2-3	CAGSLRMVGGTDTQYF	TGTGCCGGCAGCCTACGGATGGTAGGAGGCACAGATACGCAGTATTTT